This T cell receptor beta chain was recovered during a study of response to subunit inactivated influenza vaccine. Study-wide points: It was the authors' suggestion that each seasonal influenza vaccination recruits few new T cells.

TCRdb passed the RT-PCR reads through MiXCR, listing each CDR3 protein once. The table includes over 650,000 distinct CDR3 sequences, around 18% detected once. The table lists this clonotype with many counts. As yet, its antigen is unknown. V gave up 5 bases and J gave up 1 base; unmatched junction bases: 11. CDR1 and CDR2 (germline): MNHNS, SASEGT. The CDR3 has 18 amino acids. The sequence was collected from a man aged 50 to 60 who received an inactivated influenza vaccine. Sequenced material: PBMCs from blood, taken around 5 days after vaccination. The genes are TRBV6-1 and TRBJ2-1; 10 bases are shared with TRBD1. The chain's CDR3 is CASSQTGGLTSSYNEQFF. In DNA form, the CDR3 reads TGTGCCAGCAGTCAGACAGGGGGCTTGACCTCTTCCTACAATGAGCAGTTCTTC.